These 7 T cell receptor beta chains were sequenced from one sample in a study of T cells in Graves' hyperthyroidism and ophthalmopathy. Researchers took RNA transcripts and amplified the TCR beta CDR3 regions from them. The TCR CDR3 first-round RT-PCR relied on the HTBI primer set. TCRdb analysed the multiplex PCR reads with MiXCR anew, one entry per CDR3 protein. The top ten hold 30% to 35% of the sample, which has about 400,000 distinct CDR3 sequences, about 15% seen once. The sample was blood. The receptors were sampled from a woman in her 30s with Graves' hyperthyroidism.

This clonotype was picked up many times. The chain uses TRBV20-1 and TRBJ1-4; D unresolved. Germline V gene sequence: CDR1 DFQATT, CDR2 SNEGSKA (reference sequence). V was clipped by 3 bases and J by 1 base, with 9 bases between them. The length of the CDR3 is 14 residues. CDR3 loop: CSASSMGTNEKLFF. DNA of the CDR3: TGCAGTGCTAGCTCCATGGGAACTAATGAAAAACTGTTTTTT.

Comment on this clonotype: It may be a read error: a sequence one base away is much more abundant. This chain uses TRBV27 with TRBJ2-1, with 8 bases that match TRBD2. This CDR3 has 13 residues. The germline V gene encodes CDR1 MNHEY and CDR2 SMNVEV (reference sequence). V shed 10 bases and J 3 bases; nucleotides not matched to a gene: 5. Here the CDR3 DNA reads TGTGCCATCACTAGCGGAGTCTACAATGAGCAGTTCTTC. Translating it yields CAITSGVYNEQFF.

This clonotype was recorded a few times. The chain joins TRBV6-6 to TRBJ2-1; the match to TRBD2 covers 14 bases. Germline V gene sequence: CDR1 MNHNY, CDR2 SVGAGI (reference sequence). The CDR3 runs to 17 residues. Trimming at V came to 2 bases and at J to 10 bases, leaving 10 bases not matched to a gene. The CDR3 coding sequence is TGTGCCAGCAGTTACCCTATGACTAGCGGGAGGGCCCAAGAGCAGTTCTTC. Translation: CASSYPMTSGRAQEQFF.

This clonotype was counted at least ten times. The chain links TRBV20-1 to TRBJ1-5, with D perhaps matching TRBD1 (6 bases). Germline CDR1 is DFQATT and CDR2 is SNEGSKA (reference sequence). V lost 3 bases and J 2 bases, leaving 11 bases between the germline ends. This CDR3 contains 14 residues. CDR3 loop: CSASQGQGNQPQHF. The DNA of the CDR3 is TGCAGTGCTAGTCAGGGGCAGGGCAATCAGCCCCAGCATTTT.

This clonotype was detected only a few times. V is TRBV7-3 and J is TRBJ2-3, with D tentatively TRBD2 (5 bases). The CDR3 runs to 13 residues. In germline, CDR1 is SGHTA, CDR2 FQGTGA. V lost 8 bases, J lost 1 base, and 10 bases lay in between. Here the CDR3 reads CASQRVGTDTQYF. In nucleotides, the CDR3 is TGTGCCAGCCAGAGGGTAGGCACAGATACGCAGTATTTT.

This clonotype was counted a few times. The chain uses TRBV30 and TRBJ2-1; D might be TRBD1 or TRBD2, each matching 5 bases. The CDR3 loop spans 14 amino acids. Germline V gene sequence: CDR1 GTSNPN, CDR2 SVGIG (reference sequence). V lost 3 bases to trimming and J lost 9 bases, with 18 bases between them. The CDR3 region is CAWRAGTGSREQFF. The CDR3 nucleotides are TGTGCCTGGAGGGCCGGGACCGGATCACGTGAGCAGTTCTTC.

The chain links TRBV7-2 to TRBJ2-3, with unresolved D. The germline V and J ends were trimmed by 1 base and 9 bases, with 20 bases remaining between them. The CDR3 spans 16 residues. Germline V gene data show CDR1 as SGHTA and CDR2 as FQGNSA. The CDR3 DNA sequence: TGTGCCAGCAGCTTAGGGTTGGCAGCCCGCCAGATGACGCAGTATTTT. Translated, it gives CASSLGLAARQMTQYF.